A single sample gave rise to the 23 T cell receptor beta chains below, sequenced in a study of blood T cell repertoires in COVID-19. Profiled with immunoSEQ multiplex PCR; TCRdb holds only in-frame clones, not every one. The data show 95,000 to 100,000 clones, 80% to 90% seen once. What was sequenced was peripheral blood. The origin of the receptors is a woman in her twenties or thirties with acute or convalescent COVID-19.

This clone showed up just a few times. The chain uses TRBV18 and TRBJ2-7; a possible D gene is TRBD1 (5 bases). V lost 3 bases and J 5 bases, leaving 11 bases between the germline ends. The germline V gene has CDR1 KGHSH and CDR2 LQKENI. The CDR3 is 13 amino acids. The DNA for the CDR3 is TGTGCCAGCTCACCGTCAGGGTCCCACGAGCAGTACTTC. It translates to CASSPSGSHEQYF.

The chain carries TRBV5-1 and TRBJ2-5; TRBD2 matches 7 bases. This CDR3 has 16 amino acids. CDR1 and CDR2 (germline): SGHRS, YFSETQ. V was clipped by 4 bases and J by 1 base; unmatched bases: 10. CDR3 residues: CASSRTAGGTQETQYF. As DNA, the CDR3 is TGCGCCAGCAGCAGGACGGCCGGGGGGACCCAAGAGACCCAGTACTTC.

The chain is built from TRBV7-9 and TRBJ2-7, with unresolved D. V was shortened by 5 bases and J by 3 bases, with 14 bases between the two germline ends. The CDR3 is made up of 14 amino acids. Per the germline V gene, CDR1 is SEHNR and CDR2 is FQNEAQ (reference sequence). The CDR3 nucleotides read TGTGCCAGCAGCCCCTTATCTGGCAACTACGAGCAGTACTTC. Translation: CASSPLSGNYEQYF.

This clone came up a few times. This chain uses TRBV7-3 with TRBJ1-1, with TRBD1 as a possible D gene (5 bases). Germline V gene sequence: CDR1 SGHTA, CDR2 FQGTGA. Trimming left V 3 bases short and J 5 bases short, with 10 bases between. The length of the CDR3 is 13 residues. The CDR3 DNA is TGTGCCAGCAGCTTGGGAGGGGAGACTGAAGCTTTCTTT. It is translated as CASSLGGETEAFF.

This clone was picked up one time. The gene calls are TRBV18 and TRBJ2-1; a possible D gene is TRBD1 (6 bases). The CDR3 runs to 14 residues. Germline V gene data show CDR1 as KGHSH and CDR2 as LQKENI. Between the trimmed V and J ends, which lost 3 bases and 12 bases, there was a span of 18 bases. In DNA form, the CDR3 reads TGTGCCAGCTCACCGGGGGCACTAGATCGGGGGCAGTTCTTC. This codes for CASSPGALDRGQFF.

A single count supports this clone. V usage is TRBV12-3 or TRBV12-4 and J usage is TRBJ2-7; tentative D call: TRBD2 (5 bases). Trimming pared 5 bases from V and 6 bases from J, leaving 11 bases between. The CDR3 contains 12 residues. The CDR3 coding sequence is TGTGCCAGCAGTCACTCGAGGGCCGAGCAGTACTTC. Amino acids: CASSHSRAEQYF.

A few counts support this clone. CDR3 nucleotides: TGTGCCAGCTCACCGCGCCCAAGACAGGGGGCCCATTCCTATGGCTACACCTTC. It translates to CASSPRPRQGAHSYGYTF. The J gene is TRBJ1-2, the V gene TRBV18, with 10 nucleotides matching TRBD1. J was trimmed by 4 bases and V by 3 bases; bases with no gene match: 14. The CDR3 length is 18 residues. Germline V gene sequence: CDR1 KGHSH, CDR2 LQKENI. Complete variable domain (other parts from reference TRBV18 and TRBJ1-2): NAGVMQNPRHLVRRRGQEARLRCSPMKGHSHVYWYRQLPEEGLKFMVYLQKENIIDESGMPKERFSAEFPKEGPSILRIQQVVRGDSAAYFCASSPRPRQGAHSYGYTFGSGTRLTVV.

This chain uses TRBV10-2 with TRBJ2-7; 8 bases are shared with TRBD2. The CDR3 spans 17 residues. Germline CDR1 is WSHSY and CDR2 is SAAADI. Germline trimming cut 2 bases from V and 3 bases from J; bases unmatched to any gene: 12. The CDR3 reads CASSEPLGGGLDYEQYF. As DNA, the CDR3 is TGCGCCAGCAGTGAGCCGCTAGGCGGGGGGCTCGACTACGAGCAGTACTTC.

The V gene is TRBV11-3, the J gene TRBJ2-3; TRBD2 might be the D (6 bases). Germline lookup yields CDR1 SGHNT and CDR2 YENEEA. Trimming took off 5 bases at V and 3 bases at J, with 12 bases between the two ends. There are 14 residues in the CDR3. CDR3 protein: CASSQTGGTDTQYF. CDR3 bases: TGTGCCAGCAGCCAAACTGGGGGGACAGATACGCAGTATTTT.

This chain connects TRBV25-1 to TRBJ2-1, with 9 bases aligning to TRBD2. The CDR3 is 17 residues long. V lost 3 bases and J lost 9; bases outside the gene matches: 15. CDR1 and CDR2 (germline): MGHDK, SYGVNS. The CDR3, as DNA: TGTGCCAGCAGTGAGTCGCGGGGGGGCCTGAATTGGGGTGAGCAGTTCTTC. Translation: CASSESRGGLNWGEQFF.

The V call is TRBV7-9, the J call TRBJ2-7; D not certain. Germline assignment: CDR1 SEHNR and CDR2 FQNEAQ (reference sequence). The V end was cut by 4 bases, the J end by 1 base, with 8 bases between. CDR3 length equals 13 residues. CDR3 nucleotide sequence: TGTGCCAGCAGCTATTACAGTTCCTACGAGCAGTACTTC. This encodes CASSYYSSYEQYF.

DNA for the CDR3: TGTGCCACCATCCCAGAGGCGACCGGGGGTCCCAAGGGCGAGCAGTACTTC. Its protein product is CATIPEATGGPKGEQYF. This chain joins TRBV7-3 and TRBJ2-7, with D possibly being TRBD2 (6 bases). CDR1 is SGHTA and CDR2 is FQGTGA in the germline V gene. The length of the CDR3 is 17 residues. V was shortened by 10 bases and J by 6 bases, with 31 bases between the two germline ends.

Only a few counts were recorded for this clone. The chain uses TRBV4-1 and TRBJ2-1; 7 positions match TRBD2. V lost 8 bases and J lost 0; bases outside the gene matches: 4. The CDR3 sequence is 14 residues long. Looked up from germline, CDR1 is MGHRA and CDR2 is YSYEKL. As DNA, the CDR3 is TGCGCCAGCTCGCGGGGGAACTCCTACAATGAGCAGTTCTTC. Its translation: CASSRGNSYNEQFF.

CDR3 in DNA: TGTGCCAGCAGAGAACAGGGGGCAGGTCAGCCCCAGCATTTT. It codes for CASREQGAGQPQHF. J is TRBJ1-5 and V is TRBV2; 9 bases are a match to TRBD1. V dropped 6 bases and J dropped 6; count of bases not matched to a gene: 6. Germline V lookup: CDR1 SNHLY, CDR2 FYNNEI. CDR3 length equals 14 residues.

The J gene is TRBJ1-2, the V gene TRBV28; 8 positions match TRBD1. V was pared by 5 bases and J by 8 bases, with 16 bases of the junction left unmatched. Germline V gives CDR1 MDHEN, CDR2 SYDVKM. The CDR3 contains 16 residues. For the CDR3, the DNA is TGTGCCAGCAGTCCCCTGGACAGGGCAAGGATCGACGGCTACACCTTC. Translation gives CASSPLDRARIDGYTF.

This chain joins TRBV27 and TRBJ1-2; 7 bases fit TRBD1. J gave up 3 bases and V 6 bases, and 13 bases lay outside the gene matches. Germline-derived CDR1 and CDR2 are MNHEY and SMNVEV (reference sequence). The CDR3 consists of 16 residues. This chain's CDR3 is CASRAATGELYYGYTF. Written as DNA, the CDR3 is TGTGCCAGCAGAGCCGCAACAGGGGAGCTGTACTATGGCTACACCTTC.

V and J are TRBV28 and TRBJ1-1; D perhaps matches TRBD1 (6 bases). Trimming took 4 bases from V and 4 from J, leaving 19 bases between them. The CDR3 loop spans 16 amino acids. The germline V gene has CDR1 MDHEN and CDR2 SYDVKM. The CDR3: CASSSPGGAGFTEAFF. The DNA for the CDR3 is TGTGCCAGCAGTTCCCCTGGGGGGGCGGGGTTCACTGAAGCTTTCTTT.

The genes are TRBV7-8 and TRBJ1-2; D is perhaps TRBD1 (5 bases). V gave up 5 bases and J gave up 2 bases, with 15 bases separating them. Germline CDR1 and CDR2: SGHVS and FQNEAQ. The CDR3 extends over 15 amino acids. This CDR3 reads CASSPPGGENYGYTF. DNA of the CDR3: TGTGCCAGCAGCCCCCCCGGAGGGGAGAACTATGGCTACACCTTC. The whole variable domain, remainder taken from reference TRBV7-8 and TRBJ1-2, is GAGVSQSPRYKVAKRGQDVALRCDPISGHVSLFWYQQALGQGPEFLTYFQNEAQLDKSGLPSDRFFAERPEGSVSTLKIQRTQQEDSAVYLCASSPPGGENYGYTFGSGTRLTVV.

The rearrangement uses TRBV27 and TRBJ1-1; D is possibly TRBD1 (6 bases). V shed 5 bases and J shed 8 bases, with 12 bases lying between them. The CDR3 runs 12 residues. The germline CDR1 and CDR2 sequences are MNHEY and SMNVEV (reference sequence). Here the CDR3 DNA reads TGTGCCAGCAGTGGACGGACAGAAGAAGCTTTCTTT. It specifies CASSGRTEEAFF.

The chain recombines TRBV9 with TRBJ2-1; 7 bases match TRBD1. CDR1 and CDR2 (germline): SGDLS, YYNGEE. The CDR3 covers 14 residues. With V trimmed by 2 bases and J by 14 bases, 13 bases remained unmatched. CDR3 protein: CASSVGDSPHGEFF. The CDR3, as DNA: TGTGCCAGCAGCGTTGGGGACAGCCCCCATGGGGAGTTCTTC.

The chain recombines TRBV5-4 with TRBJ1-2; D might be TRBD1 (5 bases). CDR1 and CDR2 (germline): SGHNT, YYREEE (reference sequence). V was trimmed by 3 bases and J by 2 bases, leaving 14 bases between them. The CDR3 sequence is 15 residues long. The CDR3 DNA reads TGTGCCAGCAGCTGGGGGGGGTCTTCCAACTATGGCTACACCTTC. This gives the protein CASSWGGSSNYGYTF.

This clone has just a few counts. The CDR3 protein is CASSQAFPSGRVGDGYTF. The CDR3 coding sequence is TGCGCCAGCAGCCAAGCGTTCCCATCGGGGAGGGTAGGTGACGGCTACACCTTC. The chain recombines TRBV4-1 with TRBJ1-2; D gene uncertain. The CDR3 runs to 18 residues. The ends were cut back, 1 base at V and 8 bases at J, with 26 bases in the middle. Germline V gene data show CDR1 as MGHRA and CDR2 as YSYEKL.

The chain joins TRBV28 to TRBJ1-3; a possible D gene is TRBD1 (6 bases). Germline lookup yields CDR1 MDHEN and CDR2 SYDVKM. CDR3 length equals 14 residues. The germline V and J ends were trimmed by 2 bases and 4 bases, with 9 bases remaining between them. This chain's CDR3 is CASSLAGAGNTIYF. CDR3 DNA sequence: TGTGCCAGCAGTTTAGCAGGGGCGGGAAACACCATATATTTT.